These 32 T cell receptor beta chains share one sample of origin, sequenced in a study of regulatory T cells in long-lasting Graves disease. With iRepertoire HTBI primers and Arm-PCR of CDR3 regions, TCR beta libraries were built. TCRdb re-called the multiplex PCR reads through MiXCR, storing one row per CDR3 protein. The table lists 300,000 to 350,000 distinct CDR3 sequences, around 20% of them singletons, with 25% to 30% in the top ten. Specified time point: persistent/refractory GD, antithyroid drugs over 5 years with positive TRAb. Extracted RNA from PBMCs served as the source of the TCR library. Source: peripheral blood mononuclear cells (PBMCs), taken when the disease was refractory, from a patient treated with antithyroid drugs. These receptors all stem from a female donor with Graves disease.

The gene calls are TRBV20-1 and TRBJ2-3; 9 positions match TRBD2. V gave up 5 bases and J gave up 4 bases; unmatched junction bases: 10. This CDR3 region has 15 residues. From germline, CDR1 is DFQATT and CDR2 SNEGSKA (reference sequence). This CDR3 is CSAHDSGSFPDTQYF. Here the CDR3 DNA reads TGCAGTGCTCATGATAGCGGGAGTTTCCCAGATACGCAGTATTTT.

This clonotype was detected ten times or more. The chain employs TRBV6-1 and TRBJ2-7; 7 nucleotides agree with TRBD1. Germline V gene sequence: CDR1 MNHNS, CDR2 SASEGT. This CDR3 is 15 amino acids long. Germline trimming cut 7 bases from V and 3 bases from J; bases unmatched to any gene: 12. The CDR3 DNA follows: TGTGCCAGCAAACCGACAGGGACGGGGCGCTACGAGCAGTACTTC. Protein: CASKPTGTGRYEQYF.

This clonotype came up many times. V and J are TRBV24-1 and TRBJ1-2, with 10 bases lining up with TRBD1. CDR1 and CDR2 from the germline V gene are KGHDR and SFDVKD. The CDR3 loop spans 16 amino acids. V dropped 3 bases and J dropped 4; count of bases not matched to a gene: 7. The CDR3 coding sequence is TGTGCCACCAGTGATCCGGGACAGGGGCGACCCTATGGCTACACCTTC. Its protein is CATSDPGQGRPYGYTF.

This clonotype was recorded many times. The CDR3: CASSPTGNTEAFF. Here the CDR3 DNA reads TGTGCCAGCAGTCCTACAGGGAACACTGAAGCTTTCTTT. This rearrangement joins TRBV18 to TRBJ1-1, with D tentatively TRBD1 (5 bases). The CDR3 is 13 residues long. V was clipped by 8 bases and J by 1 base, with 11 bases between them. The germline V gene has CDR1 KGHSH and CDR2 LQKENI.

This clonotype has just a few counts. The chain employs TRBV2 and TRBJ2-3; D uncertain. The CDR3 has 11 amino acids. Germline CDR1 reads SNHLY; CDR2 reads FYNNEI. Trimming took off 8 bases at V and 2 bases at J, with 5 bases between the two ends. CDR3 loop: CASLNTDTQYF. CDR3 in DNA: TGTGCCAGCCTTAACACAGATACGCAGTATTTT.

This clonotype was counted only a few times. The chain carries TRBV13 and TRBJ1-2; 8 bases are shared with TRBD1. Germline V CDR1 and CDR2: PRHDT, FYEKMQ (reference sequence). This CDR3 is built from 13 residues. The trim removed 4 bases at V and 6 bases at J, leaving 4 bases unmatched. This CDR3 reads CASSSRQGHGYTF. The CDR3 DNA reads as TGTGCCAGCAGCTCCCGACAGGGGCATGGCTACACCTTC.

The V call is TRBV27, the J call TRBJ1-2; no clear D. Trimming took off 2 bases at V and 8 bases at J, with 15 bases between the two ends. The CDR3 is 14 residues long. Germline V gene data show CDR1 as MNHEY and CDR2 as SMNVEV (reference sequence). The CDR3 protein is CASSLRPLSDGYTF. The CDR3 DNA reads TGTGCCAGCAGTTTAAGACCCTTATCTGACGGCTACACCTTC.

This clonotype has at least ten counts. The J gene is TRBJ2-7, the V gene TRBV27; 7 bases agree with TRBD2. Germline V gives CDR1 MNHEY, CDR2 SMNVEV (reference sequence). V lost 0 bases to trimming and J lost 4 bases; unmatched junction nucleotides: 3. The CDR3 runs 14 residues. This CDR3 is CASSLSYGGYEQYF. CDR3 DNA sequence: TGTGCCAGCAGTTTATCGTACGGGGGGTACGAGCAGTACTTC.

At least ten counts were recorded for this clonotype. The rearrangement joins TRBV2 to TRBJ1-2, with 8 positions matching TRBD1. Germline lookup yields CDR1 SNHLY and CDR2 FYNNEI. V was pared by 5 bases and J by 7 bases, with 3 bases of the junction left unmatched. The CDR3 has 12 residues. CDR3 amino acids: CASSYDRGGYTF. The CDR3 nucleotides read TGTGCCAGCAGTTATGACAGGGGTGGCTACACCTTC. The entire variable domain, with the rest obtained from reference TRBV2 and TRBJ1-2, is as follows: EPEVTQTPSHQVTQMGQEVILRCVPISNHLYFYWYRQILGQKVEFLVSFYNNEISEKSEIFDDQFSVERPDGSNFTLKIRSTKLEDSAMYFCASSYDRGGYTFGSGTRLTVV.

The chain is built from TRBV27 and TRBJ2-5; no firm D call. Looked up from germline, CDR1 is MNHEY and CDR2 is SMNVEV (reference sequence). The V end lost 6 bases, the J end lost 5 bases, and 16 bases lay between the germline ends. The CDR3 totals 14 residues. The CDR3 is CASSLEALQETQYF. The CDR3 DNA reads TGTGCCAGCAGCTTAGAGGCACTGCAGGAGACCCAGTACTTC.

This chain connects TRBV25-1 to TRBJ1-5; D call uncertain. V lost 6 bases and J lost 2, with 8 bases in between. Germline V gene sequence: CDR1 MGHDK, CDR2 SYGVNS. The CDR3 is 13 residues long. The CDR3 nucleotides are TGTGCCAGCAGCAAGGCCGGCAATCAGCCCCAGCATTTT. This encodes CASSKAGNQPQHF.

This clonotype has just a few counts. V is TRBV9 and J is TRBJ2-5; D may be TRBD1 or TRBD2 (6 bases each). V was cut by 5 bases and J by 2 bases, with 16 bases left in between. Germline CDR1 and CDR2: SGDLS and YYNGEE. The CDR3 has 15 residues. The CDR3 DNA follows: TGTGCCAGCAGTGTGAGGGGGGCGCGTCAAGAGACCCAGTACTTC. This encodes CASSVRGARQETQYF.

This clonotype occurred a few times. The chain combines TRBV19 with TRBJ1-1, with D possibly TRBD1 on 5 matching bases. The CDR3 runs 14 residues. Germline CDR1 reads LNHDA; CDR2 reads SQIVND (reference sequence). Trimming took 1 base from V and 3 from J, leaving 9 bases between them. In nucleotides, the CDR3 is TGTGCCAGTAGTATAGCGGGGGAGGACACTGAAGCTTTCTTT. This sequence encodes CASSIAGEDTEAFF.

This chain links TRBV20-1 with TRBJ2-1; D is unclear. Looked up from germline, CDR1 is DFQATT and CDR2 is SNEGSKA (reference sequence). The CDR3 is 15 amino acids. Trimming pared 1 base from V and 8 bases from J, leaving 18 bases between. The CDR3 sequence: CSARGAKGFVDEQFF. CDR3 DNA sequence: TGCAGTGCTAGAGGGGCAAAGGGCTTTGTGGATGAGCAGTTCTTC.

The CDR3 coding sequence is TGTGCCAGCAGCTTAATGGGGAACCCAGCTTATACGCAGTATTTT. Amino acids: CASSLMGNPAYTQYF. This chain uses TRBV11-3 with TRBJ2-3, with D hard to call. With 2 bases removed from V and 7 bases from J, the gap between germline ends came to 16 bases. Germline V gene sequence: CDR1 SGHNT, CDR2 YENEEA. CDR3 length: 15 residues.

As for this clonotype: A much bigger clone sits one base away, suggesting this may be a read error. The chain carries TRBV20-1 and TRBJ2-7; 7 positions match TRBD1. The CDR3 loop spans 12 amino acids. Per the germline V gene, CDR1 is DFQATT and CDR2 is SNEGSKA (reference sequence). J lost 2 bases, V lost 5 bases, and 3 bases had no gene match. CDR3 protein: CSARDSPYEQYF. Written as DNA, the CDR3 is TGCAGTGCTCGGGACAGTCCCTACGAGCAGTACTTC.

This clonotype was recorded a few times. The V call is TRBV3-1, the J call TRBJ2-1, with a tentative D call TRBD2 (5 bases). Germline CDR1 and CDR2: LGHDT and YNNKEL (reference sequence). The CDR3 length is 13 residues. V lost 0 bases, J lost 9 bases, and 9 bases lay in between. CDR3 bases: TGTGCCAGCAGCCAAGAACTAGTGAGTGAGCAGTTCTTC. Protein sequence: CASSQELVSEQFF.

This clonotype was seen only a few times. This chain joins TRBV28 and TRBJ1-4; no clear D. The V gene's germline CDR1 is MDHEN and CDR2 SYDVKM. The CDR3 spans 17 residues. V was trimmed by 6 bases and J by 2 bases, leaving 19 bases between them. The chain's CDR3 is CASRPTEDWSTNEKLFF. CDR3 nucleotide sequence: TGTGCCAGCAGACCTACAGAAGACTGGTCGACTAATGAAAAACTGTTTTTT.

This chain links TRBV5-1 with TRBJ2-5, with D possibly called TRBD1 or TRBD2 (5 bases each). V was trimmed by 0 bases and J by 4 bases, leaving 19 bases between them. The CDR3 has 17 residues. Per germline, CDR1 SGHRS and CDR2 YFSETQ. As DNA, the CDR3 is TGCGCCAGCAGCTTGGTTGGTGAGGCCGGGGCGCGAGAGACCCAGTACTTC. It specifies CASSLVGEAGARETQYF.

The rearrangement links TRBV7-2 to TRBJ1-2; D not resolved. V lost 2 bases and J 4 bases, leaving 17 bases between the germline ends. Germline assignment: CDR1 SGHTA and CDR2 FQGNSA. The CDR3 is 16 amino acids. The CDR3 sequence is CASSLNGRLIRYGYTF. In nucleotides, the CDR3 is TGTGCCAGCAGCTTAAATGGACGGCTAATCCGCTATGGCTACACCTTC.

The rearrangement joins TRBV5-1 to TRBJ2-7, with D tentatively TRBD1 or TRBD2 (5 bases each). Looked up from germline, CDR1 is SGHRS and CDR2 is YFSETQ. This CDR3 contains 15 residues. Trimming shortened V by 4 bases and J by 3 bases, and 17 bases separated the two germline ends. CDR3 sequence (DNA): TGCGCCAGCAGCCCCTTCCGGGACGAGGTCTACGAGCAGTACTTC. It translates to CASSPFRDEVYEQYF.

This clonotype was observed at least ten times. The V gene is TRBV20-1, the J gene TRBJ1-5; 9 bases are shared with TRBD1. J was trimmed by 5 bases and V by 4 bases; bases with no gene match: 9. The CDR3 has 15 amino acids. CDR1 and CDR2 (germline): DFQATT, SNEGSKA (reference sequence). The CDR3 region is CSAKPGQGRYQPQHF. In nucleotides, the CDR3 is TGCAGTGCTAAACCGGGACAGGGAAGATATCAGCCCCAGCATTTT.

The chain carries TRBV28 and TRBJ2-7, with D perhaps given as TRBD1 or TRBD2 (7 bases each). Trimming removed 10 bases at V and 2 bases at J, with 15 bases between. Looked up from germline, CDR1 is MDHEN and CDR2 is SYDVKM. The CDR3 is 13 amino acids. CDR3 amino acids: CAILRGGAYEQYF. Written as DNA, the CDR3 is TGTGCCATCCTCAGGGGGGGGGCCTACGAGCAGTACTTC.

Remarks on this clonotype: A much larger clone lies a single base off, so this may be a read error. V is TRBV6-9 and J is TRBJ2-7; TRBD2 matches at 8 bases. The CDR3 is 16 residues long. Germline CDR1 and CDR2: MNHGY and SVAAGI. The CDR3 loop is CASSYDPAAGGYEQCF. The CDR3 DNA sequence: TGTGCCAGCAGTTACGACCCAGCTGCGGGGGGTTACGAGCAGTGCTTC.

V usage is TRBV19 and J usage is TRBJ2-3, with D perhaps being TRBD1 or TRBD2 (5 bases each). This CDR3 has 17 amino acids. The V end was cut by 0 bases, the J end by 0 bases, with 13 bases between. Germline assignment: CDR1 LNHDA and CDR2 SQIVND (reference sequence). The chain's CDR3 is CASSIDRQGPSTDTQYF. In nucleotides, the CDR3 is TGTGCCAGTAGTATAGATCGGCAGGGACCAAGCACAGATACGCAGTATTTT.

J is TRBJ2-6 and V is TRBV6-9, with D unclear. The CDR3 is 16 residues long. Per germline, CDR1 MNHGY and CDR2 SVAAGI. The V end lost 3 bases, the J end lost 2 bases, and 11 bases lay between the germline ends. CDR3 DNA sequence: TGTGCCAGCAGTTACCGTGCCAGCGCTGGGGCCAACGTCCTGACTTTC. Residues: CASSYRASAGANVLTF.

This chain joins TRBV20-1 and TRBJ2-1, with 10 bases aligning to TRBD2. Germline V gives CDR1 DFQATT, CDR2 SNEGSKA (reference sequence). The V segment lost 0 bases and the J segment 9 bases; nucleotides outside the gene matches: 5. The CDR3 spans 14 residues. CDR3 region: CSARDRLAGSEQFF. DNA of the CDR3: TGCAGTGCTAGAGACAGACTAGCGGGCAGTGAGCAGTTCTTC.

This clonotype was counted between two and nine times. This rearrangement joins TRBV4-3 to TRBJ1-1; 8 positions agree with TRBD1. The CDR3 has 15 residues. The germline gives CDR1 LGHNA, CDR2 YSLEER. Trimming removed 5 bases from V and 1 base from J; junction bases left unmatched: 6. The CDR3 here is CASSTWTGTNTEAFF. The CDR3 coding sequence is TGCGCCAGCAGCACCTGGACAGGGACGAACACTGAAGCTTTCTTT.

This clonotype was seen at least ten times. The chain is built from TRBV18 and TRBJ1-4, with 8 bases fitting TRBD1. The CDR3 runs to 14 residues. Germline V gene data show CDR1 as KGHSH and CDR2 as LQKENI. The V gene end was trimmed by 5 bases and the J gene end by 5 bases; junction bases not matched to a gene: 4. Here the CDR3 DNA reads TGTGCCAGCTCAGAGGGACAGGTCAATGAAAAACTGTTTTTT. Residues: CASSEGQVNEKLFF. Full variable domain (rest looked up from reference TRBV18 and TRBJ1-4): NAGVMQNPRHLVRRRGQEARLRCSPMKGHSHVYWYRQLPEEGLKFMVYLQKENIIDESGMPKERFSAEFPKEGPSILRIQQVVRGDSAAYFCASSEGQVNEKLFFGSGTQLSVL.

This clonotype showed up many times. This chain links TRBV12-3 or TRBV12-4 with TRBJ2-7, with TRBD1 matching over 7 bases. Trimming removed 5 bases from V and 2 bases from J; junction bases left unmatched: 9. The CDR3 is 15 residues long. CDR3 DNA sequence: TGTGCCAGCAGTGTCTCTGGGGACAGAACCTACGAGCAGTACTTC. Protein: CASSVSGDRTYEQYF.

This clonotype has a handful of counts. The chain has TRBV6-1 and TRBJ1-5; no firm D call. Looked up from germline, CDR1 is MNHNS and CDR2 is SASEGT. The CDR3 has 17 residues. Deletions cut 5 bases from V and 3 bases from J, with 20 bases between. This CDR3 reads CASSPSGVRDDNQPQHF. The CDR3 DNA sequence: TGTGCCAGCAGTCCCTCCGGGGTGAGGGATGACAATCAGCCCCAGCATTTT.

The chain has TRBV25-1 and TRBJ2-5; TRBD1 might be the D (5 bases). Germline loops: CDR1 MGHDK, CDR2 SYGVNS. This CDR3 has 13 amino acids. V shed 3 bases and J shed 5 bases, with 10 bases lying between them. The CDR3 DNA reads as TGTGCCAGCAGTGATAGGGGCAAGGAGACCCAGTACTTC. Translating it yields CASSDRGKETQYF.